This TCR beta chain was sequenced for a study of human T cells and chemical hapten exposure. Findings and caveats of the study: Sensitizing with DPC caused no change in TCRs above 1 in 1000 frequency.

Regarding time point: patch test 3, about 24 weeks after DPC sensitization. Treatment: therapeutic diphenylcyclopropenone sensitization with weekly scalp DPC. For this clonotype: Its antigen is still unknown.

Per the original methods: Counting gave a median of 95,638 TCRs per sample, with values ranging from about 23,224 to 690,600. TCRdb re-analysed the RACE reads in MiXCR, keeping a single row per CDR3 protein. None of the V and J calls come from the authors' own analysis; TCRdb made them. The sample includes just under 65,000 distinct CDR3 sequences, approximately 11% of them seen just once. The receptor was isolated from a woman aged 25 to 39 with alopecia areata. Some clones in this sample may be carry-over from other donors' samples. The specimen comprised whole blood, sampled in connection with sensitization to the hapten diphenylcyclopropenone (DPC).

The CDR3 here is CASSLLDLRGYTF. CDR3 coding DNA: TGTGCCAGCAGCCTTTTGGACCTGAGGGGCTACACCTTC. The chain recombines TRBV12-3 or TRBV12-4 with TRBJ1-2; no reliable D call. V was cut by 6 bases and J by 8 bases, with 16 bases left in between. The CDR3 is 13 residues long.